This T cell receptor (beta chain) is drawn from a study of shared clonotypes between healthy human individuals. The naive CD8 population came from CD45RO-negative cells selected for CCR7, without terminally differentiated effector memory CD45RA+ cells. This CDR3 has 17 amino acids. CDR1 SEHNR and CDR2 FQNEAQ come from the germline V gene (reference sequence). V was cut by 2 bases and J by 0 bases, with 14 bases left in between. A single count supports this clone. Repertoires were generated with immunoSEQ multiplex PCR, while TCRdb's copy carries only in-frame clones and drops some. The sample lists under 600,000 clones, 95% to 98% occurring once.

The sample comprised naive CD8+ T cells sorted from blood. The clonotype was recovered from a man aged 25-45 years in good health. The chain is built from TRBV7-9 and TRBJ2-1; D perhaps matches TRBD2 (5 bases). DNA of the CDR3: TGTGCCAGCAGCTTAATTAAGGAGGTGAGCTCCTACAATGAGCAGTTCTTC. It translates to CASSLIKEVSSYNEQFF.